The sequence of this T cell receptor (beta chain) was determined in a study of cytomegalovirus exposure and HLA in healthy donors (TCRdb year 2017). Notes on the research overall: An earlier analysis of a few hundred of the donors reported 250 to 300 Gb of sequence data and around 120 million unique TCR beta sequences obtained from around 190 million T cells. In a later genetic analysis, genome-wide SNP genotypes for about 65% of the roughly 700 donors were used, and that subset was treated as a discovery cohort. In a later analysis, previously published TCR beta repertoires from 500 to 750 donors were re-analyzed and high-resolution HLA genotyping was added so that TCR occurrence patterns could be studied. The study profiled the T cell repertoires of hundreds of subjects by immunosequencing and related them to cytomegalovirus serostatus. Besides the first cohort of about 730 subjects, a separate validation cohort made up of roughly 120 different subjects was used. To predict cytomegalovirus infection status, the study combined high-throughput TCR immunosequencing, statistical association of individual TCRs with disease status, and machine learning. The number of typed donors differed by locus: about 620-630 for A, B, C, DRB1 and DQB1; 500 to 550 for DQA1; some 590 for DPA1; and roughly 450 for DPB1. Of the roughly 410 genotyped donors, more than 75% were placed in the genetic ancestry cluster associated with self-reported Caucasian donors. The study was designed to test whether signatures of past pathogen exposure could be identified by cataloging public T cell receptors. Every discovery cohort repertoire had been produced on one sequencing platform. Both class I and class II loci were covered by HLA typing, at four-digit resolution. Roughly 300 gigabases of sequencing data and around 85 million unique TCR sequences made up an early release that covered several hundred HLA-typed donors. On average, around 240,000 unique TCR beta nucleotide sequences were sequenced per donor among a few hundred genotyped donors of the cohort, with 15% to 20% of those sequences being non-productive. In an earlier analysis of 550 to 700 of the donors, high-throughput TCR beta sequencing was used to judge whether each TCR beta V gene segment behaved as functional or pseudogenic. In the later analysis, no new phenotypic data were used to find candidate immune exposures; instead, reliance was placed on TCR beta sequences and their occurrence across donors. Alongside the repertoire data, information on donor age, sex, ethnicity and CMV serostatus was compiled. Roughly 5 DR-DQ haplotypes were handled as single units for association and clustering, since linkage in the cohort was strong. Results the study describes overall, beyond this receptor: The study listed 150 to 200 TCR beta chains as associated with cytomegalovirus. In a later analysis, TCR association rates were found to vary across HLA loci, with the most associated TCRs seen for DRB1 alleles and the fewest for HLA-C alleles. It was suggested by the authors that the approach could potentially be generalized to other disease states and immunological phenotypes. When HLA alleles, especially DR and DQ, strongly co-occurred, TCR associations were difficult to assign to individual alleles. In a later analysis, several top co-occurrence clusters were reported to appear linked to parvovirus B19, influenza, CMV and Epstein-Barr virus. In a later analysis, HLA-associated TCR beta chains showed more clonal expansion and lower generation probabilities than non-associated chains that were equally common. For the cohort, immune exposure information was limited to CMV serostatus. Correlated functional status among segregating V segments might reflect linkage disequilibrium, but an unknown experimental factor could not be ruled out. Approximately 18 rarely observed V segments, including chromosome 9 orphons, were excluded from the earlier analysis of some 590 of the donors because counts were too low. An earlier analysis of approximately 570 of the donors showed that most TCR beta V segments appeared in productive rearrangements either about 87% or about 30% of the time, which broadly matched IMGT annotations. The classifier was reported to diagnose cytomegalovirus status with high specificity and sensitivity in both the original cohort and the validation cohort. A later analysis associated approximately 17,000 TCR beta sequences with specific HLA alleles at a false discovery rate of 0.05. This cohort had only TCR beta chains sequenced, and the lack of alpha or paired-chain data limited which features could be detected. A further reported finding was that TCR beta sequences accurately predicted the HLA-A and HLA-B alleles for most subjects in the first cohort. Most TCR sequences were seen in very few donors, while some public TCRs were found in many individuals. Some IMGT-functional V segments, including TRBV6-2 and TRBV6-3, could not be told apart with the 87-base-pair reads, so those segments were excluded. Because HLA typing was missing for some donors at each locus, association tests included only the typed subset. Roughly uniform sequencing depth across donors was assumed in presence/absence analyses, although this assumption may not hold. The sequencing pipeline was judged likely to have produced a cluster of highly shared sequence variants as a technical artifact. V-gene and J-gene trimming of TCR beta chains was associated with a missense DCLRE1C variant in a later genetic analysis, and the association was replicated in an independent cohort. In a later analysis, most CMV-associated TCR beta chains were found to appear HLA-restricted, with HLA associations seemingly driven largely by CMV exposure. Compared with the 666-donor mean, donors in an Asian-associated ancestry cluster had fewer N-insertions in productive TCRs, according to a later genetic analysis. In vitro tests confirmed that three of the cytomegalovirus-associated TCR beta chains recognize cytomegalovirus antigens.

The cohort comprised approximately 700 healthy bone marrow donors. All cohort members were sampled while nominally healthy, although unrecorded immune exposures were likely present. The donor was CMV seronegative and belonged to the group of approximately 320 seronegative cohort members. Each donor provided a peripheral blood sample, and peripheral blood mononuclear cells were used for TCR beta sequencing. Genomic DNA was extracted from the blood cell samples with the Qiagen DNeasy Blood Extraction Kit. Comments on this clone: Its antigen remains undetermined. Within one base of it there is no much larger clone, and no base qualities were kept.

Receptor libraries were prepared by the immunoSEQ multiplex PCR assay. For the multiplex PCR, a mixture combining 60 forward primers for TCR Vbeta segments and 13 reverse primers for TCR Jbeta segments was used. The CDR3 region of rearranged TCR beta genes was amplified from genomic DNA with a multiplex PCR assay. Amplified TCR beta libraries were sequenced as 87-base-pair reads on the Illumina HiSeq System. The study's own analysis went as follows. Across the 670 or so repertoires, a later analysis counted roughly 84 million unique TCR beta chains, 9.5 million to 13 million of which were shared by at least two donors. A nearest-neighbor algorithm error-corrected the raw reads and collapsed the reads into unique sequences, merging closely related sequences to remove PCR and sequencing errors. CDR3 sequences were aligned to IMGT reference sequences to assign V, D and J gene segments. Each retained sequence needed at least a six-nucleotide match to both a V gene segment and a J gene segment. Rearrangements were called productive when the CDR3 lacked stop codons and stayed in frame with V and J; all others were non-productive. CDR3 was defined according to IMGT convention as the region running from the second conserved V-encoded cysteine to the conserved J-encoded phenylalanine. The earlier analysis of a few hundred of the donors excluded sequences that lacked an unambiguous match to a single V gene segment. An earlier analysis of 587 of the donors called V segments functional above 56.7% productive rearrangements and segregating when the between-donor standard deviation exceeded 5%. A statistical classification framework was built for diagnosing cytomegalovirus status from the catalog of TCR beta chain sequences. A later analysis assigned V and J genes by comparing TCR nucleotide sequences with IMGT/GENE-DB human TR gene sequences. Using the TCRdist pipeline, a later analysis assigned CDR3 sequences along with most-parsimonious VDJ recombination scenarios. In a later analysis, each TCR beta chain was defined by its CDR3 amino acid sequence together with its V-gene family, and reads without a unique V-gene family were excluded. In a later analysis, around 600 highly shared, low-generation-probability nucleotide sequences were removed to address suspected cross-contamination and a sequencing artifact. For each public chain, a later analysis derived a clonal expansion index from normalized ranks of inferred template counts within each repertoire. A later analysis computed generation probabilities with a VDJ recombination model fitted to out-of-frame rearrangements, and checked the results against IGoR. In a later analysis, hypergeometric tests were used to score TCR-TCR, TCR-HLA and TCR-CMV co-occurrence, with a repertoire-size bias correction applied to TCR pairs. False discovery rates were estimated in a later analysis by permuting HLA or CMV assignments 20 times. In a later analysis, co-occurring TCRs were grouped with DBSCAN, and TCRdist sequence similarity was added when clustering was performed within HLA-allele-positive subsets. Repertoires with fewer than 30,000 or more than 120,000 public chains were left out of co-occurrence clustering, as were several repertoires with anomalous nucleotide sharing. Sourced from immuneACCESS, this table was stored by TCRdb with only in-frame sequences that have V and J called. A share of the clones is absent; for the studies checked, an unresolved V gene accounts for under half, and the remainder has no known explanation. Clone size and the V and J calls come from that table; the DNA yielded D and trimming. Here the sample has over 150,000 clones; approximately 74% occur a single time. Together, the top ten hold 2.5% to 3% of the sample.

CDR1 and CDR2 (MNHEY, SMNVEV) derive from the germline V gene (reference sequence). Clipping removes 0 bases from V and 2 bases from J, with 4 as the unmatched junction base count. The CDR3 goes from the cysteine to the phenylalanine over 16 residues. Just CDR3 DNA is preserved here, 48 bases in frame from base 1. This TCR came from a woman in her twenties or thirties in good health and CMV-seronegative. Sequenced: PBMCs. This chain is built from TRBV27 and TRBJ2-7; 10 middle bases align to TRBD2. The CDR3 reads CASSLSGAGGPYEQYF. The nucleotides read TGTGCCAGCAGTTTATCGGGAGCGGGGGGGCCCTACGAGCAGTACTTC.